This entry features one T cell receptor beta chain sequence. TCRdb re-analysed the RT-PCR reads in MiXCR, keeping a single row per CDR3 protein. The sample gives more than 600,000 distinct CDR3 sequences, 11% to 15% of which show up once; about 3.9% is in the top ten. Trimming left V 0 bases short and J 10 bases short, with 17 bases between. From germline, CDR1 is SGHRS and CDR2 YFSETQ. The CDR3 runs to 16 residues. The clonotype originates from a female donor in good health, serving as a healthy control. Specimen: memory CD4+ T cells from blood. V and J are TRBV5-1 and TRBJ1-6; the D gene is possibly TRBD1 (6 bases). Here the CDR3 reads CASSLVGGGDRSPLHF. The CDR3 coding sequence is TGCGCCAGCAGCTTGGTTGGGGGCGGAGACCGCTCACCCCTCCACTTT. Supplemented by reference TRBV5-1 and TRBJ1-6, the full variable domain reads KAGVTQTPRYLIKTRGQQVTLSCSPISGHRSVSWYQQTPGQGLQFLFEYFSETQRNKGNFPGRFSGRQFSNSRSEMNVSTLELGDSALYLCASSLVGGGDRSPLHFGNGTRLTVT.